Listed below are T cell receptor beta chains from one sample, sequenced in a study of T cells in Graves' hyperthyroidism and ophthalmopathy. TCRdb re-derived calls from the multiplex PCR reads in MiXCR, one entry per CDR3 protein. Of 200,000 to 250,000 distinct CDR3 sequences in the sample, over 20% were seen once. The specimen was blood. The receptors derive from a woman in her forties with Graves' ophthalmopathy. Each CDR3 is given with its conserved first and last residue. Fields, in order: V gene, clone size, D gene, J gene, CDR3 DNA, CDR3 protein. D genes are given only for firm matches. Size is stated for part of the rows, as once, few or many counts, or as a class when the clone is expanded.

V: TRBV20-1; size: -; D: -; J: TRBJ2-7; DNA: TGCAGTGCCATCAGTTGGGACAAGTCCCTCCACGAGCAGTACTTC; CDR3: CSAISWDKSLHEQYF
V: TRBV28; size: many; D: -; J: TRBJ2-7; DNA: TGTGCCAGCGCGGAACAGGCTAATCCAGCCTACGAGCAGTACTTC; CDR3: CASAEQANPAYEQYF
V: TRBV28; size: -; D: TRBD2; J: TRBJ2-7; DNA: TGTGCCAGCAGTGTCTATCTAGCGGGAGTCGGAGAGCAGTACTTC; CDR3: CASSVYLAGVGEQYF
V: TRBV11-1; size: many; D: TRBD1; J: TRBJ2-7; DNA: TGTGCCAGCAGCTATGGAGGACAGGCCTACGAGCAGTACTTC; CDR3: CASSYGGQAYEQYF
V: TRBV3-1; size: few; D: -; J: TRBJ2-2; DNA: TGTGCCAGCAGGCCGACTAGAACCGGGGAGCTGTTTTTT; CDR3: CASRPTRTGELFF
V: TRBV2; size: -; D: -; J: TRBJ1-1; DNA: TGTGCCAGCAGTGACCGCCGCGTGGGGGCTGAAGCTTCCTTT; CDR3: CASSDRRVGAEASF
V: TRBV20-1; size: many; D: TRBD2; J: TRBJ2-5; DNA: TGCAGTGCCCAAAGAGCGGGAGGCGGAGAGACCCAGTACTTC; CDR3: CSAQRAGGGETQYF
V: TRBV11-2; size: -; D: -; J: TRBJ2-3; DNA: TGTGCCAGCAGCTTAAGAGGGTCCCCCACAGATACGCAGTATTTT; CDR3: CASSLRGSPTDTQYF
V: TRBV27; size: many; D: TRBD1; J: TRBJ1-2; DNA: TGTGCCAGCAGTCCTTGGTCCACAGGGGAGCGCTACACCTTC; CDR3: CASSPWSTGERYTF
V: TRBV29-1; size: many; D: TRBD1; J: TRBJ2-7; DNA: TGCAGCGTTCAGACAGGGCCCTACGAGCAGTACTTC; CDR3: CSVQTGPYEQYF
V: TRBV11-2; size: -; D: -; J: TRBJ1-1; DNA: TGTGCCAGCAGCTCTGGGATAGGGCACCTCACTGAAGCTTCCTTT; CDR3: CASSSGIGHLTEASF
V: TRBV12-3/TRBV12-4; size: many; D: -; J: TRBJ2-5; DNA: TGTGCCAGCAGTGCCCCGCAGGGAGCGGGCTATGAGACCCAGTACTTC; CDR3: CASSAPQGAGYETQYF
V: TRBV7-2; size: -; D: TRBD1; J: TRBJ2-7; DNA: TGTGCCAGCAGCACCCGACAGGGGGCGGGGGAGCAGTACTTC; CDR3: CASSTRQGAGEQYF
V: TRBV28; size: -; D: -; J: TRBJ1-1; DNA: TGTGCCAGCAGTGAAGCAATAGGGGGATTGGGCACTGAAGCTTTCTTT; CDR3: CASSEAIGGLGTEAFF
V: TRBV28; size: many; D: TRBD2; J: TRBJ2-7; DNA: TGTGCCAGCAGACGCACGGGACTAGCGGGAAGGGGTAACGAGCAGTACTTC; CDR3: CASRRTGLAGRGNEQYF
V: TRBV7-8; size: many; D: -; J: TRBJ2-5; DNA: TGTGCCAGCAGTTTAGGGCAGGCCCAAGAGACCCAGTACTTC; CDR3: CASSLGQAQETQYF